This TCR beta chain was documented in a study of T cell repertoires in aging, cancer and after chemotherapy. The wider study: Over several months to years, re-sampled healthy donor repertoires clearly shared clones. Approximately 9.6 million TCR reads were in the whole dataset.

The table lists this clonotype with a few counts. Rearranged V-D-J TRB sequences were amplified with a mixed TRB-A/B primer pool. TCRdb re-derived calls from the multiplex PCR reads in MiXCR, one entry per CDR3 protein. The top ten hold about 48% of the sample, which has 13,000 or so distinct CDR3 sequences, 25% seen once. Amplification of TCR beta used genomic DNA extracted from peripheral blood. The sequence was obtained from a human donor in good health. Sequencing was performed on blood.

The CDR3 DNA sequence: TGTGCCAGCAGCCGAGGGACAGTCCCCTACGAGCAGTACTTC. It is translated as CASSRGTVPYEQYF. This rearrangement joins TRBV5-4 to TRBJ2-7; 7 nucleotides line up with TRBD1. V shed 4 bases and J 2 bases; nucleotides not matched to a gene: 6. CDR1 is SGHNT, CDR2 YYREEE, per germline (reference sequence). CDR3 length equals 14 residues.